The sample holds one count of the clone carrying this T cell receptor beta chain. The antigen is unknown. These data originate in a study of cytomegalovirus exposure and HLA in healthy donors. General study findings and limits: In terms of immune exposure information, only CMV serostatus was available. Confirmation in vitro established that three CMV-associated chains were specific for CMV antigens. It was shown in a later analysis that HLA-associated TCR beta chains were more clonally expanded than other, equally common chains. The likely explanation for a cluster of highly shared sequence variants was sequencing artifact.

V trimming: 4 bases; J trimming: 4 bases; junction bases outside the gene matches: 4. Germline values: CDR1 SQVTM, CDR2 ANQGSEA. This CDR3 contains 13 residues. Primers for the PCR totalled 60 Vbeta and 13 Jbeta. Clones were sequenced by immunoSEQ multiplex PCR, and TCRdb holds only the in-frame ones, with some missing. The data hold 50,000 to 70,000 clones, with 65% to 90% observed a single time. The receptor's source is a human donor in good health. The V and J genes are TRBV29-1 and TRBJ2-1; TRBD1 matches at 7 bases. The sequenced material came from PBMCs. CDR3 in DNA: TGCAGCGTTGCTCACAGGGGTTACAATGAGCAGTTCTTC. Translated, it gives CSVAHRGYNEQFF.